This T cell receptor beta chain was recorded in a study of cytomegalovirus exposure and HLA in healthy donors. The CDR3 totals 14 residues. Germline-derived CDR1 and CDR2 are MDHEN and SYDVKM. The junction had 3 bases not matched to a gene; V was cut back by 5 bases and J by 5 bases. Method: immunoSEQ multiplex PCR; TCRdb's copy keeps in-frame clones and lacks some. The sample lists 100,000 to 120,000 clones; over 75% were seen once. This chain joins TRBV28 and TRBJ1-6, with 7 bases identical to TRBD1. This receptor was obtained from a woman younger than 30 in good health and CMV-seronegative. The specimen was PBMCs. CDR3 coding DNA: TGTGCCAGCAGTGTAGGGACAGATAATTCACCCCTCCACTTT. Translating gives CASSVGTDNSPLHF.